These 18 T cell receptor beta chains were all obtained from the same sample, sequenced in a study of CXCR3-negative and CXCR3-positive naive CD8 T cells. The study made its TRB cDNA libraries by 5' RACE, adding UMI labels. Using the 5' RACE reads, TCRdb records one entry per CDR3 protein without DNA. The sample is made up of about 50,000 distinct CDR3 sequences, and the top ten hold around 0.6% of it. Overall study findings and caveats: TRB CDR3s of CXCR3-positive naive cells were more hydrophobic than those of CXCR3-negative naive cells.

The antigens these receptors bind are not known. The sequenced sample consisted of naive CXCR3+ CD8+ T cells from blood. Subset reported: CD45RO-CCR7+CD27+CD95- naive CD8+ T cells expressing CXCR3 (TNR3+). These receptors originate from a human donor in good health. Some clones in this sample may be carry-over from other donors' samples.

The rearrangement uses TRBV25-1 and TRBJ2-7; TCRdb lists TRBD2, though no DNA is available to test this call. The V gene's germline CDR1 is MGHDK and CDR2 SYGVNS. The CDR3 spans 12 residues. CDR3 sequence: CASVAGGYEQYF.

The genes are TRBV6-6 and TRBJ2-1; TCRdb designates TRBD2, a call that cannot be tested without DNA. The germline CDR1 and CDR2 sequences are MNHNY and SVGAGI (reference sequence). The CDR3 has 14 residues. CDR3 protein: CASSLTGTSGGPYF.

The V and J genes are TRBV19 and TRBJ2-1. CDR3 length: 15 amino acids. Germline CDR1 LNHDA, CDR2 SQIVND (reference sequence). Here the CDR3 reads CASSLSGSSYNEQFF.

The chain couples TRBV28 to TRBJ2-7; TCRdb gives TRBD1 as the D gene, but with no DNA this cannot be confirmed. The CDR3 sequence is 14 residues long. Germline V gene sequence: CDR1 MDHEN, CDR2 SYDVKM. The CDR3: CASHSDREAYEQYF. The entire variable domain, with the rest obtained from reference TRBV28 and TRBJ2-7, is as follows: DVKVTQSSRYLVKRTGEKVFLECVQDMDHENMFWYRQDPGLGLRLIYFSYDVKMKEKGDIPEGYSVSREKKERFSLILESASTNQTSMYLCASHSDREAYEQYFGPGTRLTVT.

V is TRBV29-1 and J is TRBJ2-7; TCRdb indicates TRBD1, and absent DNA this call remains unverified. The CDR3 covers 11 residues. CDR1 is SQVTM, CDR2 ANQGSEA, per germline. The CDR3 sequence: CSVTGAGEQYF.

This chain joins TRBV19 and TRBJ2-4; TCRdb lists TRBD1, though no DNA is available to test this call. The CDR3 has 18 residues. Germline V gene data show CDR1 as LNHDA and CDR2 as SQIVND (reference sequence). The chain's CDR3 is CASSIDQGVGASKNIQYF.

The chain has TRBV5-4 and TRBJ2-1; absent DNA, TCRdb's TRBD1 call cannot be checked. The CDR3 runs 15 residues. CDR1 and CDR2 from the germline V gene are SGHNT and YYREEE (reference sequence). CDR3 region: CASSFGTGPYNEQFF.

The chain recombines TRBV7-9 with TRBJ2-7; TCRdb calls TRBD1, which cannot be checked without DNA. The CDR3 spans 14 residues. CDR1 and CDR2 from the germline V gene are SEHNR and FQNEAQ (reference sequence). The CDR3: CASSLVGGTYEQYF.

The J gene is TRBJ1-5, the V gene TRBV12-3 or TRBV12-4; the TCRdb call, TRBD1, lacks DNA for checking. The CDR3 consists of 13 residues. CDR3 sequence reads: CASSTGIHQPQHF.

This chain joins TRBV7-2 and TRBJ2-7; the D call from TCRdb, TRBD1, cannot be confirmed without DNA. The germline V gene has CDR1 SGHTA and CDR2 FQGNSA. The CDR3 is made up of 13 amino acids. CDR3 protein: CASSLWGNYEQYF.

The gene calls are TRBV20-1 and TRBJ2-7; TCRdb outputs TRBD2, but without DNA this stays unchecked. CDR1 DFQATT and CDR2 SNEGSKA come from the germline V gene (reference sequence). The CDR3 has 15 amino acids. The CDR3 sequence is CSARDLAGGPYEQYF.

The genes are TRBV29-1 and TRBJ2-3; TCRdb proposes TRBD1, but this gene call is untestable without DNA. Germline-derived CDR1 and CDR2 are SQVTM and ANQGSEA. This CDR3 has 14 amino acids. The CDR3 reads CSVVWGRVTDTQYF.

V is TRBV29-1 and J is TRBJ2-1. The CDR3 has 12 amino acids. Looked up from germline, CDR1 is SQVTM and CDR2 is ANQGSEA. CDR3 amino acids: CSVELGYNEQFF.

The chain combines TRBV11-2 with TRBJ2-1. Germline values: CDR1 SGHAT, CDR2 FQNNGV. This CDR3 spans 13 amino acids. The CDR3 sequence is CASSLRSGDEQFF.

The V call is TRBV4-1, the J call TRBJ2-1; with no DNA, the TCRdb D assignment of TRBD1 cannot be verified. The CDR3 consists of 13 residues. Germline CDR1 MGHRA, CDR2 YSYEKL. The CDR3 here is CASSQTTGNEQFF.

The chain combines TRBV4-3 with TRBJ2-1; the D call from TCRdb, TRBD1, cannot be confirmed without DNA. This CDR3 is 13 amino acids long. Germline loops: CDR1 LGHNA, CDR2 YSLEER. The CDR3 protein is CASSQDRGPYQFF.

The chain links TRBV15 to TRBJ2-7. Germline-derived CDR1 and CDR2 are LNHNV and YYDKDF (reference sequence). This CDR3 has 14 residues. Here the CDR3 reads CATSRDLVSYEQYF.

The rearrangement links TRBV6-6 to TRBJ2-7. CDR3 size: 12 residues. CDR1 and CDR2 (germline): MNHNY, SVGAGI (reference sequence). The CDR3 reads CASSDVSYEQYF.